This T cell receptor beta chain appears in the sequencing data of a study of human T cells and chemical hapten exposure. Background on the study: Skin of the upper inner arm, approximately 2 cm by approximately 2 cm, received 2% DPC for sensitization.

Time point noted: patch test 3, about 24 weeks after DPC sensitization. Treatment in this sample: therapeutic diphenylcyclopropenone sensitization with weekly scalp DPC. Each patch test followed a blood draw. Someone pulled total RNA out of unfractionated whole blood. The CDR3 runs to 13 residues. The trim removed 2 bases at V and 8 bases at J, leaving 5 bases unmatched. CDR1 is MNHEY and CDR2 is SVGAGI in the germline V gene. The study used a library that attached unique molecular identifiers to individual cDNA molecules. TCRdb passed the RACE reads through MiXCR, listing each CDR3 protein once. Of about 190,000 distinct CDR3 sequences listed, 24% are singletons. This clonotype was observed at least ten times.

Sequencing used whole blood, obtained in connection with sensitization to the hapten diphenylcyclopropenone (DPC). The clonotype was recovered from a woman aged 40 to 49 with alopecia areata. Some clones in this sample may be carry-over from other donors' samples. This chain links TRBV6-5 with TRBJ1-2; 7 positions match TRBD1. CDR3 loop: CASSYDRVSGYTF. CDR3 DNA sequence: TGTGCCAGCAGTTACGACAGGGTGAGCGGCTACACCTTC.